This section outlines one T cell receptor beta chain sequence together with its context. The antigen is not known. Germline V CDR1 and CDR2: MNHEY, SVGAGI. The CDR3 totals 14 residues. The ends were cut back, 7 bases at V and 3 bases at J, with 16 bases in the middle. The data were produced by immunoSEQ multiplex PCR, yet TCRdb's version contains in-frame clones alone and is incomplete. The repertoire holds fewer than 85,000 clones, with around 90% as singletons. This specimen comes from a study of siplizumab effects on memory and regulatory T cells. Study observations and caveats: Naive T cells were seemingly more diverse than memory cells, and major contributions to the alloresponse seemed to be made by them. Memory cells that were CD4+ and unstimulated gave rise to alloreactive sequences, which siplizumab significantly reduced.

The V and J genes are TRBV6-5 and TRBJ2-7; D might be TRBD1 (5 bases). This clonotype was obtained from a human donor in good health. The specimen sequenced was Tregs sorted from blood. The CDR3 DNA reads TGTGCCAGCACCCCTCTGGGGCGGTTCTACGAGCAGTACTTC. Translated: CASTPLGRFYEQYF.